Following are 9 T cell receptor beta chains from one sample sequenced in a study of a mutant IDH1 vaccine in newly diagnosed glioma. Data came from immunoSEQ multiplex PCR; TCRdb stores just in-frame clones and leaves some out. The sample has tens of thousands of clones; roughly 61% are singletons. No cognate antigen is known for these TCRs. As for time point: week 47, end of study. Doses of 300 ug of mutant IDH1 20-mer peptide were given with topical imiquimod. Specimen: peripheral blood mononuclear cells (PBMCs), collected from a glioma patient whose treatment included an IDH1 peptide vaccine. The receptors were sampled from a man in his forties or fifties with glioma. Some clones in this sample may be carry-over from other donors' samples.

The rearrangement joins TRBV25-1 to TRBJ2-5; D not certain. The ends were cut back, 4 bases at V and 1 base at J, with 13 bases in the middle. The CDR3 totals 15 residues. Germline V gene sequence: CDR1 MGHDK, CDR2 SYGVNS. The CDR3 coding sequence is TGTGCCAGCAGTGGTGGCTTCGATGTCCAAGAGACCCAGTACTTC. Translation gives CASSGGFDVQETQYF. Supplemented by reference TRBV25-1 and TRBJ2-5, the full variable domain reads EADIYQTPRYLVIGTGKKITLECSQTMGHDKMYWYQQDPGMELHLIHYSYGVNSTEKGDLSSESTVSRIRTEHFPLTLESARPSHTSQYLCASSGGFDVQETQYFGPGTRLLVL.

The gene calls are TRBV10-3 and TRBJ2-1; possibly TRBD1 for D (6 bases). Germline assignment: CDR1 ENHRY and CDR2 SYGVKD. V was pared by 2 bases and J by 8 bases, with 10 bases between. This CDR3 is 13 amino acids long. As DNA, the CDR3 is TGTGCCATCAGTGAGGGCAGGGGCCATGAGCAGTTCTTC. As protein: CAISEGRGHEQFF.

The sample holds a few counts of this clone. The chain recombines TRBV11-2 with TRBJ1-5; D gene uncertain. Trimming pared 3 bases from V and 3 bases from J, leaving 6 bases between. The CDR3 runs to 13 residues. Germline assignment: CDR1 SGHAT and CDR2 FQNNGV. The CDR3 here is CASSLDYNQPQHF. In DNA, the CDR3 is TGTGCCAGCAGCTTGGATTACAATCAGCCCCAGCATTTT.

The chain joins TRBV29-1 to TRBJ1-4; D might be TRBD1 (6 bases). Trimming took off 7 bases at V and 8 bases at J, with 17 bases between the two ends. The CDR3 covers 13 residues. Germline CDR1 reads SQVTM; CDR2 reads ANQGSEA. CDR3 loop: CSAGPGAEEKLFF. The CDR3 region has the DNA TGCAGCGCTGGGCCGGGGGCAGAGGAAAAACTGTTTTTT.

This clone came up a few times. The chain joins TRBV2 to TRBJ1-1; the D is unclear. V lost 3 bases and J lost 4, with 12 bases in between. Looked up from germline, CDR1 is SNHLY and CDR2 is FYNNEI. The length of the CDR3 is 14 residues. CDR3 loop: CASSERVVGTEAFF. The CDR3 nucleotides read TGTGCCAGCAGTGAGAGGGTTGTGGGCACTGAAGCTTTCTTT.

The DNA of the CDR3 is TGTGCCAGCAGCTTGGGGACAGGGACCTATGGCTACACCTTC. The encoded protein is CASSLGTGTYGYTF. The chain is built from TRBV5-5 and TRBJ1-2; 8 nucleotides align to TRBD1. Germline-derived CDR1 and CDR2 are SGHKS and YYEKEE (reference sequence). The CDR3 sequence is 14 residues long. The ends lost 0 bases at V and 4 bases at J; junction bases unmatched: 2.

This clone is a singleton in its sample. Written as DNA, the CDR3 is TGTGCCAGCAGTACCACAGGTTATTTTGAGCAGTTCTTC. It translates to CASSTTGYFEQFF. The chain joins TRBV6-5 to TRBJ2-1; perhaps TRBD1 as D (5 bases). From germline, CDR1 is MNHEY and CDR2 SVGAGI. V dropped 5 bases and J dropped 9 bases, with 14 bases sitting between them. CDR3 length equals 13 residues.

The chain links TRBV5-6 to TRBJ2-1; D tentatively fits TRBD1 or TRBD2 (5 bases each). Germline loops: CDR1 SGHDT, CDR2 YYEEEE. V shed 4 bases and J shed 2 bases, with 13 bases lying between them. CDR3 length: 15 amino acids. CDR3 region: CASSRVGVAYNEQFF. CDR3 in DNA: TGTGCCAGCAGCCGGGTGGGGGTCGCCTACAATGAGCAGTTCTTC.

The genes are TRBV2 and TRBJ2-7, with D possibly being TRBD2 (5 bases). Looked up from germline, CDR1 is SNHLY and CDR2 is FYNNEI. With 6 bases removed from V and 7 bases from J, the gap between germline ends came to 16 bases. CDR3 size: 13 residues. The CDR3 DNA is TGTGCCAGCAGCGAGGAGGTCCGCGGGGAGCAGTACTTC. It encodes CASSEEVRGEQYF. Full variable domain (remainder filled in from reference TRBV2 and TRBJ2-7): EPEVTQTPSHQVTQMGQEVILRCVPISNHLYFYWYRQILGQKVEFLVSFYNNEISEKSEIFDDQFSVERPDGSNFTLKIRSTKLEDSAMYFCASSEEVRGEQYFGPGTRLTVT.